These 10 T cell receptor beta chains share one sample of origin, sequenced in a study of response to subunit inactivated influenza vaccine. TCRdb redid the calling of the RT-PCR reads with MiXCR, one entry per CDR3 protein. The sample lists 500,000 to 600,000 distinct CDR3 sequences, less than 10% occurring once. Here the sequenced sample was PBMCs from blood, taken about 24 months after vaccination. The origin of the receptors is a man between 50 and 70 years old who received an inactivated influenza vaccine.

J is TRBJ2-5 and V is TRBV6-2 or TRBV6-3, with D tentatively TRBD2 (5 bases). Trimming shortened V by 2 bases and J by 2 bases, and 15 bases separated the two germline ends. CDR1 is MNHEY and CDR2 is SVGEGT in the germline V gene. The CDR3 loop spans 16 amino acids. DNA for the CDR3: TGTGCCAGCAGTTACCTGTATTCTGAGGGACAAGAGACCCAGTACTTC. This translates into CASSYLYSEGQETQYF.

In its sample, this clonotype was seen a few times. The chain employs TRBV5-1 and TRBJ1-1; 7 nucleotides line up with TRBD1. CDR1 and CDR2 (germline): SGHRS, YFSETQ. V lost 4 bases to trimming and J lost 0 bases; unmatched junction nucleotides: 6. The CDR3 is 15 amino acids. The DNA for the CDR3 is TGCGCCAGCAGCGACCGGGACAGCCTGAACACTGAAGCTTTCTTT. It is translated as CASSDRDSLNTEAFF.

A few counts support this clonotype. The chain couples TRBV9 to TRBJ2-3; D perhaps matches TRBD2 (6 bases). V gave up 2 bases and J gave up 0 bases, with 10 bases separating them. CDR3 length: 15 residues. CDR1 and CDR2 (germline): SGDLS, YYNGEE. CDR3 bases: TGTGCCAGCAGCGTTCGGGGGTCTAGCACAGATACGCAGTATTTT. Translation gives CASSVRGSSTDTQYF.

The chain has TRBV6-2 or TRBV6-3 and TRBJ1-1; D is uncertain. There are 17 residues in the CDR3. Germline V CDR1 and CDR2: MNHEY, SVGEGT. Between the trimmed V and J ends, which lost 2 bases and 3 bases, there was a span of 19 bases. CDR3 bases: TGTGCCAGCAGTTACCTCGTGACAAGCCCGCTGGACACTGAAGCTTTCTTT. It codes for CASSYLVTSPLDTEAFF.

Here the CDR3 DNA reads TGTGCCAGCTCACCAGACCAGGGCCAAGAGACCCAGTACTTC. Protein product: CASSPDQGQETQYF. The rearrangement joins TRBV18 to TRBJ2-5, with a possible D match to TRBD1 (5 bases). The CDR3 is 14 residues long. V was trimmed by 2 bases and J by 1 base, leaving 8 bases between them. The germline V gene has CDR1 KGHSH and CDR2 LQKENI.

V usage is TRBV20-1 and J usage is TRBJ2-1, with 9 bases lining up with TRBD2. V lost 1 base and J lost 0; bases outside the gene matches: 7. The CDR3 is 17 residues long. In germline, CDR1 is DFQATT, CDR2 SNEGSKA (reference sequence). CDR3 sequence reads: CSARVGSGGASYNEQFF. The CDR3, as DNA: TGCAGTGCTAGAGTGGGTAGCGGGGGCGCCTCCTACAATGAGCAGTTCTTC.

The chain joins TRBV4-3 to TRBJ1-1, with no clear D. Germline loops: CDR1 LGHNA, CDR2 YSLEER. The CDR3 loop spans 15 amino acids. V shed 2 bases and J shed 0 bases, with 10 bases lying between them. The CDR3 is CASSQRTAMNTEAFF. CDR3 coding DNA: TGCGCCAGCAGCCAAAGGACGGCTATGAACACTGAAGCTTTCTTT.

The gene calls are TRBV7-6 and TRBJ1-1; D is ambiguous. Germline-derived CDR1 and CDR2 are SGHVS and FNYEAQ. V was pared by 3 bases and J by 5 bases, with 16 bases between. The CDR3 is 15 amino acids. As DNA, the CDR3 is TGTGCCAGCAGCTTGTTTGGCAACGGAGGAACTGAAGCTTTCTTT. This encodes CASSLFGNGGTEAFF.

This chain connects TRBV6-2 or TRBV6-3 to TRBJ2-3, with TRBD2 identical over 10 bases. CDR3 length: 15 residues. From germline, CDR1 is MNHEY and CDR2 SVGEGT. The V gene end was trimmed by 1 base and the J gene end by 5 bases; junction bases not matched to a gene: 3. The CDR3 reads CASSYFGLAVDTQYF. The CDR3 nucleotides read TGTGCCAGCAGTTACTTCGGACTAGCGGTAGATACGCAGTATTTT.

The rearrangement uses TRBV4-2 and TRBJ2-1, with D possibly TRBD1 on 6 matching bases. Per the germline V gene, CDR1 is LGHNA and CDR2 is YNFKEQ. V shed 0 bases and J shed 5 bases, with 11 bases lying between them. The CDR3 is 15 residues long. This CDR3 is CASSQDQGSHNEQFF. As DNA, the CDR3 is TGTGCCAGCAGCCAAGATCAGGGGTCGCACAATGAGCAGTTCTTC.